This T cell receptor (beta chain) was captured in a study of HIV-infected children after antiretroviral therapy interruption. The overall study: Interruption group median age around 10 years; continuous group about 8 years.

The CDR3 covers 13 residues. V shed 1 base and J 8 bases; nucleotides not matched to a gene: 4. The V gene's germline CDR1 is SGHDN and CDR2 FVKESK. Unique molecular identifiers were included in an RNA-based 3' RACE TCR library. TCRdb processed the 3' RACE reads anew with MiXCR; each CDR3 protein has one entry. This sample has fewer than 100,000 distinct CDR3 sequences, with around 6.9% found just once. Study results and caveats: By the end of treatment interruption, naive CD4+ clonality (Gini) increased.

Details on this clonotype: What it binds is not known.

Noted treatment: PENTA 11 planned treatment interruption arm or continuous ART arm. Participants had taken at least three-drug ART for at least 24 weeks. Cryopreserved PBMC samples required at least 5 million viable cells. Sequencing was performed on CD45RA+ CD4+ T cells from PBMCs, pooled from several time points, taken from a donor given antiretroviral therapy, either interrupted or continuous. Subset given: naive CD4+ CD45RA+ CD45RO- T cells. The TCR was taken from a pool of human donors with HIV. The gene calls are TRBV14 and TRBJ1-2; 7 positions match TRBD1. The CDR3 DNA follows: TGTGCCAGCAGCCAAGTGGTGACAGGGGGCTACACCTTC. Its translation: CASSQVVTGGYTF.